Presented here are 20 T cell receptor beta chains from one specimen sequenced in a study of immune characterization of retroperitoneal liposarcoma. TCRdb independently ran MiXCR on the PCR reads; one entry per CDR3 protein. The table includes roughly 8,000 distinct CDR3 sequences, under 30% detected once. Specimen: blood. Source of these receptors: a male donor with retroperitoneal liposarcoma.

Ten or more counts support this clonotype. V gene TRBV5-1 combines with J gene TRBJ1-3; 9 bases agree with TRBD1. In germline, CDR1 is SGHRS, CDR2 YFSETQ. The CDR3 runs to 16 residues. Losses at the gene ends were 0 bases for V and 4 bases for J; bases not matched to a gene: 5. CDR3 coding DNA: TGCGCCAGCAGCTTGGCGGGACAGGGACCAGGAAACACCATATATTTT. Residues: CASSLAGQGPGNTIYF. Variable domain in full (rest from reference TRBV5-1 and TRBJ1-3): KAGVTQTPRYLIKTRGQQVTLSCSPISGHRSVSWYQQTPGQGLQFLFEYFSETQRNKGNFPGRFSGRQFSNSRSEMNVSTLELGDSALYLCASSLAGQGPGNTIYFGEGSWLTVV.

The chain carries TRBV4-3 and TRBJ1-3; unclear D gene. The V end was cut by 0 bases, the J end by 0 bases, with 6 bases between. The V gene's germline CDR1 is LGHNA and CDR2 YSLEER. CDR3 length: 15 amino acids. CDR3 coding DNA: TGCGCCAGCAGCCAAGACTACAACTCTGGAAACACCATATATTTT. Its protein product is CASSQDYNSGNTIYF.

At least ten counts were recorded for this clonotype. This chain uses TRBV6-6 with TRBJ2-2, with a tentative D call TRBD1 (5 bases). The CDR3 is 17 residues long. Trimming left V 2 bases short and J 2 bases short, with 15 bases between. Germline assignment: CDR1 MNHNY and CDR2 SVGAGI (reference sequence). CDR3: CASSYLDKGLNTGELFF. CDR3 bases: TGTGCCAGCAGTTACCTGGACAAGGGGTTAAACACCGGGGAGCTGTTTTTT.

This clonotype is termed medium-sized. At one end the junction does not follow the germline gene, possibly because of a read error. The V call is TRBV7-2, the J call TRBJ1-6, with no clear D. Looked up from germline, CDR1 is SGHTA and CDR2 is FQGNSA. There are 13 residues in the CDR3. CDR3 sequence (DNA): TGTGCCAGCAGCTTAGGTTTCGGGAGCGAGCAGTACTTT. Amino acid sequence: CASSLGFGSEQYF.

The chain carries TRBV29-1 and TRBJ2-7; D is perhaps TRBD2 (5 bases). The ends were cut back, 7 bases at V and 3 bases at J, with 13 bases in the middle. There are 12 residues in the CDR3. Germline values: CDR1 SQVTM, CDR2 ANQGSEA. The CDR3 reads CSAGKKDYEQYF. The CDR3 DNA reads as TGCAGCGCCGGGAAGAAGGACTACGAGCAGTACTTC.

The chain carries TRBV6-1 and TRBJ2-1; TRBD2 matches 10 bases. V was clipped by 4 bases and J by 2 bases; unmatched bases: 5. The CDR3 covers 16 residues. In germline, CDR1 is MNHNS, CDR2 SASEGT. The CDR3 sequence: CASSATTSGAYNEQFF. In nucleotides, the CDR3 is TGTGCCAGCAGTGCCACTACTAGCGGGGCCTACAATGAGCAGTTCTTC.

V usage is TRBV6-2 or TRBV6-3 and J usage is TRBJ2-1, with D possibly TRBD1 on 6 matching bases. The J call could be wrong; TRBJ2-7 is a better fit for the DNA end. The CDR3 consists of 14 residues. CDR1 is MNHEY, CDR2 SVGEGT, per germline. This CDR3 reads CASSGLQGTHEQYF. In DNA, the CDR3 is TGTGCCAGCAGTGGGTTACAGGGTACCCACGAGCAGTACTTC.

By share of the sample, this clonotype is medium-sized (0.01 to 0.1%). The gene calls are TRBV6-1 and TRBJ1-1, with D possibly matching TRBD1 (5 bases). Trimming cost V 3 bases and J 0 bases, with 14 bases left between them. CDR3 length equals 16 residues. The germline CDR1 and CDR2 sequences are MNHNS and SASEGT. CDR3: CASSDGGTVMNTEAFF. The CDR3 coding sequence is TGTGCCAGCAGTGACGGGGGGACGGTTATGAACACTGAAGCTTTCTTT.

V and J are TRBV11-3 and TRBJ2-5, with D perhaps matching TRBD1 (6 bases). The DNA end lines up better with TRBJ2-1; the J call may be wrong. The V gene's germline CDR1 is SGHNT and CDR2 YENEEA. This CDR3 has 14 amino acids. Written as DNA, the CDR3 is TGTGCCAGCAGCTATCTGACAGGCTCCTACGAGCAGTTCTTC. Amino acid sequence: CASSYLTGSYEQFF.

In nucleotides, the CDR3 is TGTGCCAGCAGCTTAGGAGGTTCCGATGAGCAGTTCTTC. Its translation is CASSLGGSDEQFF. The chain uses TRBV7-3 and TRBJ2-1, with D perhaps TRBD2 (5 bases). V dropped 2 bases and J dropped 8 bases, with 10 bases sitting between them. CDR3 length: 13 amino acids. The V gene's germline CDR1 is SGHTA and CDR2 FQGTGA.

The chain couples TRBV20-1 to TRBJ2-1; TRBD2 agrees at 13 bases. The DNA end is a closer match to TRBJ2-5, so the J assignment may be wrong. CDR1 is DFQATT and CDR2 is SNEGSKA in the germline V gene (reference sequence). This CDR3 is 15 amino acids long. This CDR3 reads CSGSGTSGIQETQYF. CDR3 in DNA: TGCAGTGGGAGCGGGACTAGCGGGATCCAAGAGACCCAGTACTTC.

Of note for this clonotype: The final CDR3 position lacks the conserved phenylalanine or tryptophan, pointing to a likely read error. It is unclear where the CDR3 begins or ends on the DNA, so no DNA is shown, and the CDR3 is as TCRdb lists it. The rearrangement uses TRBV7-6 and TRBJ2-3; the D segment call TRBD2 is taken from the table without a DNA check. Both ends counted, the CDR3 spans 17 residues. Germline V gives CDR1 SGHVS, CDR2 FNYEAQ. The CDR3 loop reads CASSLAPGLAEATSSTS.

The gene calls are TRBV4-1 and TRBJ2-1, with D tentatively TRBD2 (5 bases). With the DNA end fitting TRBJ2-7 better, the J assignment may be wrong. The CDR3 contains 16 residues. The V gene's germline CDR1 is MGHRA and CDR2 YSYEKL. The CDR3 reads CASSQTRALAGDEQYF. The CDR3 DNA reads TGCGCCAGCAGCCAGACGAGGGCCCTCGCCGGGGACGAGCAGTACTTC.

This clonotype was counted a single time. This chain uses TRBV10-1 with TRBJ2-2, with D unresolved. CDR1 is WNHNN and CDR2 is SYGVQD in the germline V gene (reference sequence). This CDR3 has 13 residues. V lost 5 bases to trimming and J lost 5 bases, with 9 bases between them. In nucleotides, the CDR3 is TGCGCCAGCAGTTATTCGGCTACCGGGGAGCTGTTTTTT. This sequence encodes CASSYSATGELFF.

This CDR3 reads CSAYLLGQENSYEQYF. CDR3 DNA sequence: TGCAGTGCTTATCTTCTCGGACAGGAAAATTCCTACGAGCAGTACTTC. The V call is TRBV20-1, the J call TRBJ2-7; 7 nucleotides match TRBD1. Per the germline V gene, CDR1 is DFQATT and CDR2 is SNEGSKA (reference sequence). This CDR3 region has 16 residues. V lost 5 bases to trimming and J lost 1 base; unmatched junction nucleotides: 14.

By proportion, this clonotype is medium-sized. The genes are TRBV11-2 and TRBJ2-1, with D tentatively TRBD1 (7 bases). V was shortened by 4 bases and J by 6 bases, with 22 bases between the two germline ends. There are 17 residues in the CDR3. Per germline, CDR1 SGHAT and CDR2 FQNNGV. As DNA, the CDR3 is TGTGCCAGCAGCTCCAGCCGTGGGACTCAGGGGGGCAATGAGCAGTTCTTC. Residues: CASSSSRGTQGGNEQFF.

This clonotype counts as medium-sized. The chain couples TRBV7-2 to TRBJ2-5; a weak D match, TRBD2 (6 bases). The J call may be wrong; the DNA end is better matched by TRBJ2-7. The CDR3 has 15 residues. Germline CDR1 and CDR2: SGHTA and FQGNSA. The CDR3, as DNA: TGTGCCAGCAGCTTAGATAGGCAGCGGGTGTTCGAGCAGTACTTC. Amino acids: CASSLDRQRVFEQYF.

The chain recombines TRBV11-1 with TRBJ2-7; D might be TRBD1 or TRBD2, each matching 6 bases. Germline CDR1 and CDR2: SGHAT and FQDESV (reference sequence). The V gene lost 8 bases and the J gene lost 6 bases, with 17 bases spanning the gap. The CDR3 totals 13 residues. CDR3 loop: CASRGQGLVEQYF. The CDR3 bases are TGTGCCAGCCGGGGGCAGGGGTTGGTCGAGCAGTACTTC.

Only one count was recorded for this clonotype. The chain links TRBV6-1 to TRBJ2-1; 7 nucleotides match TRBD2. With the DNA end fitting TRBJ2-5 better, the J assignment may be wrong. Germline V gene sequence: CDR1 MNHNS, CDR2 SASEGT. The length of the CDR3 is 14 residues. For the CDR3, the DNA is TGTGCCAGCAGCCCCGGACTAGTCCGCGAGACCCAGTACTTC. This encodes CASSPGLVRETQYF.

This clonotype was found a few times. CDR3 sequence: CASSPGTPGELFF. CDR3 nucleotide sequence: TGTGCCAGCTCACCCGGGACACCCGGGGAGCTGTTTTTT. This chain links TRBV18 with TRBJ2-2, with D possibly matching TRBD1 (6 bases). The CDR3 has 13 residues. V lost 3 bases, J lost 6 bases, and 8 bases lay in between. CDR1 and CDR2 (germline): KGHSH, LQKENI.